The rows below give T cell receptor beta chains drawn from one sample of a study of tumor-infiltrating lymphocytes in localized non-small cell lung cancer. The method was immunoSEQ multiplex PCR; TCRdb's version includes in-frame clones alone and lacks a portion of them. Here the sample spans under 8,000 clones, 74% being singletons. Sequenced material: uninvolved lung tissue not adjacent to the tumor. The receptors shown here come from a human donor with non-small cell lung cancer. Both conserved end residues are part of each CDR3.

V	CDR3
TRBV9	CASSLNRVDSGNTIYF
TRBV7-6	CASSPYRGRNTEAFF
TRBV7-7	CASSLSAGGDNEQFF
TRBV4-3	CASSRGTPANYGYTF
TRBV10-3	CAISESGWAGTSTDTQYF
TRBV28	CASSLSLPVVFF
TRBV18	CASSWTLSYEQYF
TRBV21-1	CASRKRDRAHEQYF
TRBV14	CASSQGARSETQYF
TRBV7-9	CASSLGGRETQYF
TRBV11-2	CASSLVAANTEAFF
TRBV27	CASGGQGNEKLFF
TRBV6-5	CASSYSPGGGYTF
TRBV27	CASSPQSTISGTMFF
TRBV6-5	CASSYIGNEQFF